This T cell receptor (beta chain) was profiled in a study of T cells in Graves' hyperthyroidism and ophthalmopathy. Study-wide results and limits: The model identified upcoming ophthalmopathy a median around 6 months ahead of onset.

Amplification targeted TCR beta CDR3 regions from RNA transcripts. A first-round RT-PCR of the TCR CDR3 used the HTBI primer set. TCRdb reprocessed the multiplex PCR reads via MiXCR and lists one record per CDR3 protein. This sample has approximately 100,000 distinct CDR3 sequences; roughly 44% occur once, and the top ten carry 20% to 30%. Patients with uncontrolled infections, other autoimmune diseases, pregnancy or lactation were excluded. The germline V gene has CDR1 SGHTA and CDR2 FQGNSA. Between the trimmed V and J ends, which lost 8 bases and 2 bases, there was a span of 18 bases. This CDR3 spans 15 amino acids. This clonotype showed up many times. Its specificity is not known.

This sequence originates from a middle-aged man with Graves' hyperthyroidism. The J gene is TRBJ1-2, the V gene TRBV7-2; possible D gene TRBD1, 6 bases. The sample consisted of blood. The CDR3 coding sequence is TGTGCCAGCCAAAAATTGGGGGCCGCGAACTATGGCTACACCTTC. This codes for CASQKLGAANYGYTF.